A single TCR beta chain is shown here with its context. In this sample, this clonotype turned up many times. Its antigen is still unknown. Per-base qualities were not stored, and no clone one base away is much larger. These data belong to a study of identical twins' blood T cells (dated by TCRdb to between 2011 and 2013). Background on the whole study: Roughly 49 million Illumina reads were obtained across roughly twelve libraries, of which six were alpha-chain libraries and six were beta-chain libraries. The study compared TCR alpha and beta chain repertoires of three pairs of monozygous twins using next-generation sequencing to assess genetic influence on repertoire formation.

The CDR3 runs 12 amino acids, cysteine and phenylalanine included. Of the read, only the CDR3 DNA is kept; its 36 bases are in frame from base 1. V is shortened by 3 bases, J by 5 bases, and the region joining them spans 8 bases. The CDR1 and CDR2 encoded by the germline V gene (reference sequence) are DFQATT and SNEGSKA. The investigation overall reported the following: How many CDR3 clonotypes two donors shared depended mainly on the product of their cloneset sizes, and the twins did not clearly stray from this trend. The study stated that the proposed role of the TCRalpha J segment in MHC recognition during thymic selection needs to be validated by independent studies. Looking at the most abundant TCRbeta clonotypes, every donor had more CDR3 sequences in common with her twin than with unrelated donors. Because the twins were reared together, environmental influences could not be excluded as an explanation for twin similarity. V gene usage was reported to be markedly more similar within twin pairs than between unrelated donors, even among non-selected out-of-frame TCRbeta clonotypes.

The library was built by means of 5' RACE. Instrument used: Illumina Genome Analyzer IIx. The RNA-based TCR cDNA libraries were made using a previously described protocol that was modified in several ways. To prevent cross-contamination, sample-specific barcodes were added to both ends of each TCR cDNA library during cDNA synthesis and amplification. Regarding the original processing steps: Between about 90,000 and nearly 550,000 clonotypes were identified per individual, and roughly 2.2 to 3.6 million CDR3-containing reads were obtained per library. Reads with improper barcode index combinations were discarded, and clonesets were then built for each library with the MiTCR software. MiTCR filtered or rescued low-quality reads and corrected PCR and sequencing errors when assembling CDR3 clonotypes. Artificial out-of-frame clonotypes were removed by being mapped to in-frame sequences, with one indel in the CDR3 allowed. Similarity of V and J gene usage between donors was measured as Jensen-Shannon divergence divided by mean entropy. The raw public reads went through TCRdb reprocessing: fastp at Q25, MiXCR clone calling, in-frame beta chains kept. Entries are consolidated by CDR3 protein sequence, retaining the most common genes and DNA. TCRdb's processing, not the study's, gives the V and J calls here. Here the sample has 350,000 to 400,000 distinct CDR3 sequences; over 25% occur a single time. The top ten constitute about 6% of the sample.

The donors were six healthy women who made up three monozygous twin pairs. Each of the three twin pairs had been raised together, and the twins in each pair were thought likely to have encountered the same infectious agents and vaccines. TCR cDNA libraries were prepared from RNA that had been isolated from peripheral blood mononuclear cells. This TCR was sampled from a woman aged 18-49 years in good health. The sample comprised PBMCs. The chain uses TRBV20-1 and TRBJ1-5; the D gene assignment is ambiguous. The sequence in DNA is TGCAGTGCTAGCTCGGGAGATCAGCCCCAGCATTTT. It specifies CSASSGDQPQHF.